Below, 10 T cell receptor beta chains from the same sample are listed, as sequenced in a study of vaccination and CD4 T cells after COVID-19. Sequencing of the DNA from cultured CD4+ T cells was carried out with the Oncomine TCR Beta short-read assay. TCRdb reanalysed the PCR reads using MiXCR and keeps one entry per CDR3 protein. The sample shows about 15,000 distinct CDR3 sequences, roughly 72% of them seen only once. The treatment denotes: approximately 9-day PBMC culture with coronavirus spike peptide pools or control peptides (ViraFEST assay). These TCRs are of unknown antigen specificity. Input material: CD4+ T cells from blood, cultured in vitro. These receptors were taken from a human donor who had recovered from COVID-19.

This CDR3 is CASSLDAGTYTEAFF. For the CDR3, the DNA is TGTGCCAGCAGCTTAGACGCAGGGACATACACTGAAGCTTTCTTT. The chain has TRBV7-2 and TRBJ1-1; D might be TRBD1 (6 bases). V gave up 1 base and J gave up 3 bases, with 12 bases separating them. This CDR3 region has 15 residues. CDR1 SGHTA and CDR2 FQGNSA come from the germline V gene.

This sequence joins TRBV6-4 and TRBJ2-1, with D perhaps matching TRBD2 (5 bases). The CDR3 length is 15 residues. The V end lost 3 bases, the J end lost 3 bases, and 12 bases lay between the germline ends. CDR1 and CDR2 from the germline V gene are MRHNA and SNTAGT. The DNA of the CDR3 is TGTGCCAGCAGTGATCTGAGCGGAGGCTACAATGAGCAGTTCTTC. Translation: CASSDLSGGYNEQFF.

This clonotype occurred once. The V and J genes are TRBV20-1 and TRBJ1-6, with 11 bases fitting TRBD1. CDR1 is DFQATT and CDR2 is SNEGSKA in the germline V gene (reference sequence). This CDR3 contains 15 residues. Unmatched junction bases numbered 4, after V lost 0 bases and J lost 9 bases. For the CDR3, the DNA is TGCAGTGCTAGAGATAAGGGACAGGGGGTTTCACCCCTCCACTTT. The encoded protein is CSARDKGQGVSPLHF.

The chain couples TRBV11-1 to TRBJ1-1; D ambiguous. The germline V and J ends were trimmed by 4 bases and 5 bases, with 5 bases remaining between them. The CDR3 extends over 11 amino acids. Germline values: CDR1 SGHAT, CDR2 FQDESV (reference sequence). CDR3 DNA sequence: TGTGCCAGCAGCTACCTAACTGAAGCTTTCTTT. Translating gives CASSYLTEAFF.

This clonotype showed up just once. The chain is built from TRBV29-1 and TRBJ2-5; 8 positions match TRBD2. Germline CDR1 and CDR2: SQVTM and ANQGSEA. Germline trimming cut 4 bases from V and 5 bases from J; bases unmatched to any gene: 9. The CDR3 totals 14 residues. The CDR3 region has the DNA TGCAGCGTTGTAGGGCGGGGGGCAGGTGAGACCCAGTACTTC. This encodes CSVVGRGAGETQYF.

This clonotype is a singleton in its sample. For the CDR3, the DNA is TGTGCCAGCGGGAAGTTGGGCACAGATACGCAGTATTTT. It yields the protein CASGKLGTDTQYF. The genes are TRBV2 and TRBJ2-3; D unresolved. This CDR3 contains 13 residues. The V end lost 8 bases, the J end lost 1 base, and 10 bases lay between the germline ends. Germline CDR1 reads SNHLY; CDR2 reads FYNNEI.

The J gene is TRBJ2-1, the V gene TRBV20-1, with D perhaps TRBD2 (7 bases). V dropped 5 bases and J dropped 0 bases, with 14 bases sitting between them. The CDR3 spans 15 residues. The germline V gene has CDR1 DFQATT and CDR2 SNEGSKA (reference sequence). The CDR3 sequence is CSAPKAGHSYNEQFF. The CDR3 coding sequence is TGCAGTGCTCCAAAAGCGGGACACTCCTACAATGAGCAGTTCTTC.

This clonotype came up once. One end of the junction does not line up with germline, which may come from a read error. The chain employs TRBV20-1 and TRBJ1-2; no firm D call. CDR3 length: 14 residues. Germline CDR1 is DFQATT and CDR2 is SNEGSKA (reference sequence). The CDR3 reads CSARDRGTFYGYTF. The CDR3 bases are TGTAGTGCTAGAGATCGTGGTACTTTTTATGGCTACACCTTC.

The CDR3 loop reads CASSPRGQGRTEAFF. The CDR3 DNA sequence: TGTGCCAGCAGCCCTCGGGGACAGGGTAGGACTGAAGCTTTCTTT. The V and J genes are TRBV7-9 and TRBJ1-1; TRBD1 matches at 9 bases. The germline CDR1 and CDR2 sequences are SEHNR and FQNEAQ (reference sequence). The V gene end was trimmed by 5 bases and the J gene end by 5 bases; junction bases not matched to a gene: 9. The CDR3 runs 15 residues.

The CDR3: CASTEGTANTEAFF. Written as DNA, the CDR3 is TGTGCCAGCACCGAAGGGACAGCTAACACTGAAGCTTTCTTT. This chain connects TRBV2 to TRBJ1-1; TRBD1 matches at 7 bases. The V and J ends lost 7 bases and 2 bases, in that order; junction bases with no gene match: 7. The length of the CDR3 is 14 residues. CDR1 and CDR2 from the germline V gene are SNHLY and FYNNEI.